This TCR beta chain was obtained from a study of blood T cell repertoires in COVID-19. As for the study in general: Samples taken during acute and convalescent COVID-19 were collected in the United States, Italy and Spain. Sources were T cells, B-cell-depleted T cells, or PBMCs; the material itself was cDNA or gDNA.

Original processing methods: By means of reference gene primer amplification, nucleated cell counts were estimated. This table comes from immunoSEQ multiplex PCR, and its TCRdb copy is limited to in-frame clones, with some not included. V and J calls and clone size are given by that table; D and trimming were obtained from the DNA. Of about 120,000 clones listed, about 86% are singletons. This clone was seen just once. Other nucleotide sequences from this sample produce the same CDR3. This CDR3 region has 14 residues. V was clipped by 1 base and J by 6 bases, with 10 bases between them. The germline V gene has CDR1 MDHEN and CDR2 SYDVKM.

The sequencing input was peripheral blood. This chain uses TRBV28 with TRBJ1-5; perhaps TRBD1 as D (6 bases). The source is a woman between 45 and 60 years old with active or convalescent COVID-19. The CDR3 region is CASSLLQGSQPQHF. CDR3 in DNA: TGTGCCAGCAGTTTATTACAGGGAAGTCAGCCCCAGCATTTT.